These 20 T cell receptor beta chains originate from one sample sequenced in a study of tumor T cells in aggressive B-cell lymphoma. Sequencing was performed with immunoSEQ multiplex PCR; in TCRdb, only in-frame clones are kept and a portion is missing. This repertoire shows about 4,000 clones, over 75% found once; its top ten account for roughly 50%. Sample: tumor tissue. These TCRs come from an adult with diffuse large B cell lymphoma.

The chain uses TRBV5-6 and TRBJ2-1; 12 nucleotides agree with TRBD2. Per the germline V gene, CDR1 is SGHDT and CDR2 is YYEEEE. With V trimmed by 2 bases and J by 4 bases, 7 bases remained unmatched. The CDR3 length is 17 residues. CDR3 protein: CASSLELAGGLYNEQFF. As DNA, the CDR3 is TGTGCCAGCAGCTTAGAGCTAGCGGGGGGGCTTTACAATGAGCAGTTCTTC.

This clone was picked up a small number of times. The chain couples TRBV19 to TRBJ2-1, with TRBD2 matching over 7 bases. The J segment lost 6 bases and the V segment lost 1 base, leaving 6 bases of the junction unmatched. Germline V gene data show CDR1 as LNHDA and CDR2 as SQIVND (reference sequence). The CDR3 length is 15 residues. The CDR3 region has the DNA TGTGCCAGTAGTATAGGGGGTGGGAGGGGCAATGAGCAGTTCTTC. Its translation is CASSIGGGRGNEQFF.

V is TRBV27 and J is TRBJ2-7, with TRBD2 identical over 14 bases. The CDR3 contains 15 residues. CDR1 and CDR2 (germline): MNHEY, SMNVEV (reference sequence). V was clipped by 5 bases and J by 3 bases; unmatched bases: 3. The DNA for the CDR3 is TGTGCCAGCAGTCGGGGACTAGCGGGAGTCTACGAGCAGTACTTC. Its translation is CASSRGLAGVYEQYF.

The chain recombines TRBV27 with TRBJ1-1; no definite D call. V lost 6 bases and J 6 bases, leaving 20 bases between the germline ends. This CDR3 spans 15 amino acids. From germline, CDR1 is MNHEY and CDR2 SMNVEV (reference sequence). CDR3 amino acids: CASRDLGKLVPEAFF. The CDR3 region has the DNA TGTGCCAGCAGGGACCTCGGGAAACTAGTGCCTGAAGCTTTCTTT.

This rearrangement joins TRBV19 to TRBJ1-4, with D possibly matching TRBD1 (6 bases). Germline CDR1 is LNHDA and CDR2 is SQIVND (reference sequence). Trimming took 3 bases from V and 8 from J, leaving 13 bases between them. CDR3 length: 14 residues. The CDR3 reads CASSMGGASEKLFF. The CDR3 region has the DNA TGTGCCAGTAGTATGGGGGGGGCGTCGGAAAAACTGTTTTTT.

The gene calls are TRBV6-5 and TRBJ2-7; 10 bases match TRBD2. The J segment lost 6 bases and the V segment lost 5 bases, leaving 7 bases of the junction unmatched. This CDR3 contains 14 residues. CDR1 and CDR2 from the germline V gene are MNHEY and SVGAGI. CDR3 loop: CASSTAGGPVEQYF. DNA for the CDR3: TGTGCCAGCAGTACAGCGGGAGGGCCGGTCGAGCAGTACTTC.

The chain employs TRBV5-1 and TRBJ2-7; 13 nucleotides agree with TRBD2. Germline V gene sequence: CDR1 SGHRS, CDR2 YFSETQ. V dropped 4 bases and J dropped 2; count of bases not matched to a gene: 6. The CDR3 extends over 16 amino acids. The DNA for the CDR3 is TGCGCCAGCAGCCACGGACTAGCGGGAGTCACCTACGAGCAGTACTTC. This encodes CASSHGLAGVTYEQYF.

A word on this clone: Other DNA sequences in the sample encode the same CDR3. This rearrangement joins TRBV2 to TRBJ2-7; D might be TRBD2 (5 bases). From germline, CDR1 is SNHLY and CDR2 FYNNEI. The CDR3 is 14 residues long. The ends were cut back, 2 bases at V and 0 bases at J, with 8 bases in the middle. CDR3 sequence reads: CASSEQGSSYEQYF. CDR3 sequence (DNA): TGTGCCAGCAGTGAACAAGGGAGCTCCTACGAGCAGTACTTC.

The chain links TRBV7-9 to TRBJ2-4, with TRBD2 identical over 10 bases. V lost 2 bases to trimming and J lost 8 bases; unmatched junction nucleotides: 0. The germline V gene encodes CDR1 SEHNR and CDR2 FQNEAQ (reference sequence). There are 13 residues in the CDR3. The CDR3 DNA sequence: TGTGCCAGCAGCTTAACTAGCGGGGACATTCAGTACTTC. Translation gives CASSLTSGDIQYF.

The rearrangement uses TRBV20-1 and TRBJ1-1; D is ambiguous. V shed 3 bases and J shed 1 base, with 3 bases lying between them. The CDR3 has 11 amino acids. From germline, CDR1 is DFQATT and CDR2 SNEGSKA (reference sequence). Here the CDR3 DNA reads TGCAGTGCTAGCAAGAACACTGAAGCTTTCTTT. It yields the protein CSASKNTEAFF.

The chain couples TRBV29-1 to TRBJ2-1; 10 bases map to TRBD1. V shed 4 bases and J 5 bases; nucleotides not matched to a gene: 2. There are 13 residues in the CDR3. The germline V gene encodes CDR1 SQVTM and CDR2 ANQGSEA. The CDR3 loop reads CSVGQGANNEQFF. The DNA of the CDR3 is TGCAGCGTTGGACAGGGGGCAAACAATGAGCAGTTCTTC.

CDR3 in DNA: TGCGCCAGCAGTGATAGGGGTGGCAATCAGCCCCAGCATTTT. This encodes CASSDRGGNQPQHF. The gene calls are TRBV10-2 and TRBJ1-5, with D maybe TRBD1 (5 bases). The V end lost 3 bases, the J end lost 2 bases, and 8 bases lay between the germline ends. From germline, CDR1 is WSHSY and CDR2 SAAADI. The CDR3 spans 14 residues.

The chain combines TRBV11-3 with TRBJ2-7, with a weak D call TRBD1 (7 bases). There are 15 residues in the CDR3. Trimming stripped 5 bases from V and 3 bases from J, with 17 bases between. Per germline, CDR1 SGHNT and CDR2 YENEEA. The CDR3 loop reads CASSPGGTENYEQYF. DNA of the CDR3: TGTGCCAGCAGCCCAGGCGGGACAGAAAACTACGAGCAGTACTTC.

The chain combines TRBV6-1 with TRBJ1-4; 7 bases match TRBD1. This CDR3 has 15 residues. V was clipped by 4 bases and J by 5 bases; unmatched bases: 7. CDR1 and CDR2 from the germline V gene are MNHNS and SASEGT. CDR3 sequence: CASSGRQGFNEKLFF. In DNA, the CDR3 is TGTGCCAGCAGTGGTCGACAGGGTTTCAATGAAAAACTGTTTTTT.

J is TRBJ2-3 and V is TRBV11-1; D possibly corresponds to TRBD2 (5 bases). Trimming removed 6 bases at V and 3 bases at J, with 16 bases between. Looked up from germline, CDR1 is SGHAT and CDR2 is FQDESV (reference sequence). The CDR3 spans 15 residues. CDR3 sequence (DNA): TGTGCCAGCAGGCACACTAGAGAAGGGACAGATACGCAGTATTTT. This encodes CASRHTREGTDTQYF.

The chain is built from TRBV6-5 and TRBJ1-5, with D unresolved. CDR1 is MNHEY, CDR2 SVGAGI, per germline. V was trimmed by 4 bases and J by 2 bases, leaving 12 bases between them. CDR3 length equals 15 residues. The CDR3 nucleotides read TGTGCCAGCAGTTGGATTGCAGGTGGCAATCAGCCCCAGCATTTT. Translated: CASSWIAGGNQPQHF.

This clone was observed once. The chain carries TRBV18 and TRBJ1-4, with a possible D match to TRBD1 (6 bases). Germline values: CDR1 KGHSH, CDR2 LQKENI. V was shortened by 2 bases and J by 8 bases, with 21 bases between the two germline ends. This CDR3 contains 17 residues. CDR3 residues: CASSPSLGQSLGEKLFF. CDR3 nucleotides: TGTGCCAGCTCACCAAGCCTCGGACAGTCTTTGGGGGAAAAACTGTTTTTT.

The chain employs TRBV7-8 and TRBJ1-3, with 9 bases that match TRBD1. Germline V gene data show CDR1 as SGHVS and CDR2 as FQNEAQ. This CDR3 is 15 amino acids long. V shed 5 bases, J shed 6 bases, and the junction held 8 bases outside the gene matches. CDR3: CASSQGTGKINTIYF. The CDR3 DNA reads as TGTGCCAGCAGCCAAGGGACAGGGAAGATAAACACCATATATTTT.

The rearrangement joins TRBV4-2 to TRBJ2-5; D ambiguous. The CDR3 extends over 14 amino acids. V lost 3 bases to trimming and J lost 3 bases, with 11 bases between them. The germline V gene has CDR1 LGHNA and CDR2 YNFKEQ. DNA for the CDR3: TGTGCCAGCAGCCAGCTCTCCGTAGAAGAGACCCAGTACTTC. This encodes CASSQLSVEETQYF.

This rearrangement joins TRBV1 to TRBJ2-7; the table calls TRBD1, which could not be checked here. TRBV1 is a pseudogene. The CDR3 loop spans 17 amino acids. The CDR3 DNA sequence: TGCACCAGCAGCCAAGATCATCAGGACAGGGTAAGGGACGAGCAGTACTTC. Its translation: CTSSQDHQDRVRDEQYF.